This TCR beta chain was recorded in a study of regulatory T cells in long-lasting Graves disease. Study-wide findings and caveats: Newly diagnosed disease favored TRBV20-1 and TRBJ2-1 over persistent disease.

Time point defined: persistent/refractory GD, antithyroid drugs over 5 years with positive TRAb. Preparation of the TCR library used RNA extracted from PBMCs. This clonotype has a count of ten or more. Its antigen is undetermined. Both iRepertoire HTBI primers and Arm-PCR of CDR3 regions were used to build the TCR beta libraries. TCRdb recomputed calls from the multiplex PCR reads with MiXCR, one row per CDR3 protein. Among a few hundred thousand distinct CDR3 sequences, 23% were seen once, and the ten largest hold roughly 28%. V was pared by 3 bases and J by 5 bases, with 13 bases between. The CDR3 spans 14 residues.

Specimen: peripheral blood mononuclear cells (PBMCs), collected when the disease was refractory, from a patient treated with antithyroid drugs. The source is a female donor with Graves disease. V usage is TRBV12-3 or TRBV12-4 and J usage is TRBJ2-5; tentatively, D is TRBD2 (5 bases). CDR3 sequence reads: CASSLVAQRETQYF. CDR3 nucleotide sequence: TGTGCCAGCAGTTTGGTAGCACAGCGGGAGACCCAGTACTTC.